These 27 T cell receptor beta chains share one sample of origin, sequenced in a study of T cells expressing NK-cell markers (dated by TCRdb to between 2020 and 2021). The method behind the library was 5' RACE. These reads were obtained on an Illumina HiSeq 2000. Each CDR3 protein sequence appears as one entry after TCRdb reprocessed the reads, and no DNA is included. The data table for this sample lists almost 450,000 distinct CDR3 sequences. Roughly 7.2% of the sample is in the top ten clones. The source material was blood T cells: a sorted CD56 or NKG2C T cell subset, CD4+ or CD8+ T cells, or bulk PBMC T cells (not recorded which). These receptors were obtained from a woman between 18 and 70 years old in good health.

This sequence joins TRBV7-3 and TRBJ1-5; TCRdb's D call, TRBD1, is unchecked because there is no DNA. There are 15 residues in the CDR3. Germline CDR1 SGHTA, CDR2 FQGTGA. Here the CDR3 reads CASSPTGTQGEPQHF.

The V and J genes are TRBV29-1 and TRBJ2-7. There are 13 residues in the CDR3. Germline loops: CDR1 SQVTM, CDR2 ANQGSEA. CDR3: CSVEAEISYEQYF.

CDR3 sequence reads: CASSTGSTEAFF. The chain recombines TRBV18 with TRBJ1-1; TCRdb returns TRBD1, unconfirmable since there is no DNA. Germline V gives CDR1 KGHSH, CDR2 LQKENI. The CDR3 length is 12 residues. The full variable domain, rest sourced from reference TRBV18 and TRBJ1-1, is NAGVMQNPRHLVRRRGQEARLRCSPMKGHSHVYWYRQLPEEGLKFMVYLQKENIIDESGMPKERFSAEFPKEGPSILRIQQVVRGDSAAYFCASSTGSTEAFFGQGTRLTVV.

The J gene is TRBJ2-3, the V gene TRBV7-3; the TCRdb D gene call, TRBD2, has no DNA to confirm it. Per the germline V gene, CDR1 is SGHTA and CDR2 is FQGTGA. The CDR3 is 13 amino acids. The CDR3 sequence is CASSSPERPRQYF.

This sequence joins TRBV28 and TRBJ2-7; TCRdb gives TRBD2 as the D gene, but with no DNA this cannot be confirmed. The germline gives CDR1 MDHEN, CDR2 SYDVKM. The CDR3 contains 14 residues. CDR3 loop: CASSFGLVVGEQYF.

The CDR3 protein is CASSLRTSGSWSDTQYF. The J gene is TRBJ2-3, the V gene TRBV7-3; TCRdb selects TRBD2, and the lack of DNA leaves this call unchecked. Germline V gene sequence: CDR1 SGHTA, CDR2 FQGTGA. The CDR3 runs 17 residues.

This rearrangement joins TRBV28 to TRBJ2-4; the TRBD1 assignment by TCRdb is unverifiable without DNA. There are 16 residues in the CDR3. Germline V gene lookup returns CDR1 MDHEN and CDR2 SYDVKM. CDR3 sequence: CASSLSPGGARNIQYF.

This sequence joins TRBV5-4 and TRBJ2-1. The CDR3 loop spans 14 amino acids. The V gene's germline CDR1 is SGHNT and CDR2 YYREEE (reference sequence). The chain's CDR3 is CASSSGLSNNEQFF.

The CDR3 region is CASSRTGGADYGYTF. The rearrangement uses TRBV27 and TRBJ1-2; TCRdb reports TRBD1, a call that lacks DNA to check it against. The germline V gene encodes CDR1 MNHEY and CDR2 SMNVEV (reference sequence). The CDR3 length is 15 residues.

The chain couples TRBV11-2 to TRBJ2-5; as DNA is missing, the TRBD1 call by TCRdb cannot be tested. CDR3 length: 14 amino acids. Germline CDR1 reads SGHAT; CDR2 reads FQNNGV. The CDR3 sequence: CASSLPGGGVTQYF.

The V call is TRBV7-6, the J call TRBJ2-1. This CDR3 spans 12 amino acids. Germline V gene sequence: CDR1 SGHVS, CDR2 FNYEAQ. The CDR3: CASSSAWTEQFF.

The V gene is TRBV6-2 or TRBV6-3, the J gene TRBJ2-3; TCRdb returns TRBD2, unconfirmable since there is no DNA. Germline V CDR1 and CDR2: MNHEY, SVGEGT. CDR3 length: 17 residues. CDR3 in amino acids: CASSYTLLRGGTDTQYF.

The rearrangement joins TRBV12-3 or TRBV12-4 to TRBJ2-5; TCRdb designates TRBD2, a call that cannot be tested without DNA. The CDR3 extends over 17 amino acids. The CDR3 reads CASSFFPRVLSRETQYF.

V usage is TRBV27 and J usage is TRBJ2-1. The CDR3 consists of 18 residues. CDR1 MNHEY and CDR2 SMNVEV come from the germline V gene (reference sequence). The CDR3 is CASSLTIQRKSSYNEQFF.

V gene TRBV20-1 combines with J gene TRBJ2-3. The germline gives CDR1 DFQATT, CDR2 SNEGSKA (reference sequence). The CDR3 is 12 residues long. This CDR3 is CSGDEMGDTQYF.

The chain recombines TRBV12-3 or TRBV12-4 with TRBJ2-7; without DNA, the TCRdb call of TRBD2 cannot be checked. This CDR3 comprises 14 residues. CDR3 region: CASSLAAGGVEQYF.

The rearrangement links TRBV29-1 to TRBJ2-1; lacking DNA, the TRBD1 call made by TCRdb goes unchecked. The CDR3 is 16 residues long. Germline CDR1 SQVTM, CDR2 ANQGSEA. The CDR3 is CSVEEPTGKSYNEQFF.

The rearrangement joins TRBV20-1 to TRBJ2-5; the TCRdb D gene call, TRBD1, has no DNA to confirm it. Germline V lookup: CDR1 DFQATT, CDR2 SNEGSKA (reference sequence). The CDR3 is made up of 13 amino acids. CDR3 region: CSARTGGKETQYF.

The genes are TRBV29-1 and TRBJ2-1; TCRdb proposes TRBD2, but this gene call is untestable without DNA. The CDR3 sequence is 13 residues long. Germline V lookup: CDR1 SQVTM, CDR2 ANQGSEA. The CDR3 sequence is CSVRTGGHNEQFF.

The rearrangement uses TRBV6-1 and TRBJ2-5; with no DNA, the TCRdb D assignment of TRBD2 cannot be verified. Per germline, CDR1 MNHNS and CDR2 SASEGT. The CDR3 extends over 15 amino acids. The CDR3 sequence: CASRDRGADQETQYF.

J is TRBJ2-3 and V is TRBV15; lacking DNA, the TRBD1 call made by TCRdb goes unchecked. Germline-derived CDR1 and CDR2 are LNHNV and YYDKDF (reference sequence). The CDR3 sequence is 15 residues long. CDR3 amino acids: CATSRVGTGADTQYF.

The chain uses TRBV10-3 and TRBJ2-5. CDR1 ENHRY and CDR2 SYGVKD come from the germline V gene. This CDR3 is built from 14 residues. The CDR3 sequence: CAIRRGQAWETQYF.

The chain has TRBV5-1 and TRBJ1-2. The CDR3 runs 13 residues. Germline loops: CDR1 SGHRS, CDR2 YFSETQ. CDR3 region: CASSLEVNYGYTF.

The V call is TRBV29-1, the J call TRBJ2-2; TCRdb reports TRBD2, a call that lacks DNA to check it against. Germline CDR1 and CDR2: SQVTM and ANQGSEA. The CDR3 loop spans 15 amino acids. The chain's CDR3 is CSARGDFWNTGELFF.

The chain carries TRBV7-2 and TRBJ2-1; the TRBD1 assignment by TCRdb is unverifiable without DNA. From germline, CDR1 is SGHTA and CDR2 FQGNSA. This CDR3 region has 11 residues. CDR3 loop: CASSGPPGGFF.

The V gene is TRBV7-3, the J gene TRBJ2-5; the D gene TCRdb calls, TRBD1, cannot be checked with no DNA. This CDR3 spans 13 amino acids. Germline CDR1 SGHTA, CDR2 FQGTGA. The CDR3 is CASSIGRAETQYF.

The chain recombines TRBV7-3 with TRBJ2-1; TCRdb returns TRBD2, unconfirmable since there is no DNA. This CDR3 comprises 14 residues. Germline lookup yields CDR1 SGHTA and CDR2 FQGTGA. CDR3 sequence reads: CASSSVGLNNEQFF.